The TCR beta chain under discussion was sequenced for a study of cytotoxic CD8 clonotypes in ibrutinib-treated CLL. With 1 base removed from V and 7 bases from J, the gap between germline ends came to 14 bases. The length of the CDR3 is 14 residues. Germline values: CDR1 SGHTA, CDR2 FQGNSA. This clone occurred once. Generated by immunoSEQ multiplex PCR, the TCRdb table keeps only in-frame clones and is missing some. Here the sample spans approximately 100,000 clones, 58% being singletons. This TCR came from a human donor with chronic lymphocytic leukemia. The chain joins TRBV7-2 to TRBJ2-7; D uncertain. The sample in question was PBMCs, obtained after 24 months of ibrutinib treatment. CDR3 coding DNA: TGTGCCAGCAGCTTAGGGGCCCCTAGGTGGGAGCAGTACTTC. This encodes CASSLGAPRWEQYF.